One TCR beta chain is described in this entry. The antigen is undetermined. Germline CDR1 reads SGHRS; CDR2 reads YFSETQ. Between the trimmed V and J ends, which lost 5 bases and 5 bases, there was a span of 16 bases. CDR3 size: 14 residues. Second doses were pooled across both intervals (about 4 or about 12 weeks). This specimen comes from a study of T cell responses to AZD1222 COVID-19 vaccine. Profiled with immunoSEQ multiplex PCR; TCRdb holds only in-frame clones, not every one. Counted here are about 81,000 clones, approximately 89% occurring once; the ten biggest clones make up about 8%. Overall study results and limits: The donors showed a predominance of white British ancestry and of females, with possible underestimation of clonal diversity. The repertoires were collected only after the peak T cell response. Spike-specific TCR depth and breadth grew after two AZD1222 doses.

The TCR comes from an adult who received the AZD1222 COVID-19 vaccine. This chain connects TRBV5-1 to TRBJ2-5, with D perhaps TRBD1 or TRBD2 (6 bases each). The sequenced sample was peripheral blood, obtained 28 days after the second AZD1222 dose. CDR3 sequence reads: CASSLAAQGETQYF. CDR3 coding DNA: TGCGCCAGCAGTTTAGCGGCCCAGGGGGAGACCCAGTACTTC.